Each of the 10 T cell receptor beta chains below was sequenced from the same sample in a study of identical twins. TCRdb fed the 5' RACE reads into MiXCR, producing one record per CDR3 protein. In the table there are 310,000 or so distinct CDR3 sequences, more than 6.5% of which are singletons. This sample also belongs to another study, concerning yellow fever vaccine responses in identical twins.

The specimen sequenced was memory (CD45RO+) T cells sorted from blood. All receptors come from a woman aged 18-29 years in good health.

The chain combines TRBV12-3 or TRBV12-4 with TRBJ2-1, with 11 bases that match TRBD2. V trimming: 7 bases; J trimming: 4 bases; junction bases outside the gene matches: 9. The CDR3 is made up of 16 amino acids. The CDR3 loop is CASTAPGTSGYNEQFF. The CDR3 DNA reads TGTGCCAGCACCGCCCCCGGGACTAGCGGATACAATGAGCAGTTCTTC.

This clonotype occurred many times. The chain combines TRBV20-1 with TRBJ1-2; perhaps TRBD1 as D (5 bases). CDR3 length: 12 residues. V shed 7 bases and J shed 2 bases, with 11 bases lying between them. Germline V gene sequence: CDR1 DFQATT, CDR2 SNEGSKA (reference sequence). CDR3 sequence reads: CSVLTDNYGYTF. The CDR3, as DNA: TGCAGTGTCCTGACAGACAACTATGGCTACACCTTC.

The table lists this clonotype with a few counts. The gene calls are TRBV7-6 and TRBJ2-7; D may correspond to TRBD1 or TRBD2 (5 bases each). The V gene lost 2 bases and the J gene lost 0 bases, with 11 bases spanning the gap. This CDR3 spans 15 amino acids. Germline V CDR1 and CDR2: SGHVS, FNYEAQ. The CDR3 bases are TGTGCCAGCAGCTTACAGGGACCAAGCTCCTACGAGCAGTACTTC. Its protein is CASSLQGPSSYEQYF.

This clonotype was seen at least ten times. The CDR3 nucleotides are TGTGCCAGCAGTTCGTCCGTCAACCCCTACGAGCAGTACGTC. Its translation is CASSSSVNPYEQYV. This chain connects TRBV28 to TRBJ2-7, with D uncertain. Germline CDR1 and CDR2: MDHEN and SYDVKM. This CDR3 has 14 residues. Trimming pared 4 bases from V and 2 bases from J, leaving 12 bases between.

This clonotype was seen a few times. The CDR3 is CASSRQGLLDEQYF. In nucleotides, the CDR3 is TGCGCCAGCAGTCGACAGGGCCTTTTGGACGAGCAGTACTTC. This chain connects TRBV10-2 to TRBJ2-7, with 7 bases aligning to TRBD1. The CDR3 has 14 residues. The V segment lost 5 bases and the J segment 5 bases; nucleotides outside the gene matches: 9. Germline CDR1 is WSHSY and CDR2 is SAAADI.

This clonotype was counted ten times or more. V gene TRBV20-1 combines with J gene TRBJ1-2, with 7 bases lining up with TRBD1. CDR3 size: 16 residues. Germline V gene data show CDR1 as DFQATT and CDR2 as SNEGSKA (reference sequence). The CDR3 sequence: CTPDRVGVGWKSSYTF. CDR3 in DNA: TGCACCCCCGACAGGGTGGGGGTAGGTTGGAAGTCGAGCTACACCTTC.

This clonotype was counted between two and nine times. The CDR3 protein is CASSLTYLNEQFF. In DNA form, the CDR3 reads TGTGCCAGCAGCCTCACCTATTTGAATGAGCAGTTCTTC. The rearrangement uses TRBV11-2 and TRBJ2-1; D unresolved. The V end was cut by 5 bases, the J end by 7 bases, with 12 bases between. This CDR3 contains 13 residues. Per the germline V gene, CDR1 is SGHAT and CDR2 is FQNNGV.

This clonotype was recorded many times. J is TRBJ1-2 and V is TRBV9, with D perhaps matching TRBD1 (5 bases). The CDR3 is 13 residues long. Trimming shortened V by 0 bases and J by 7 bases, and 10 bases separated the two germline ends. Germline-derived CDR1 and CDR2 are SGDLS and YYNGEE. CDR3: CASSVGGEGGYTF. As DNA, the CDR3 is TGTGCCAGCAGCGTAGGGGGGGAAGGTGGCTACACCTTC.

The sample holds many counts of this clonotype. The chain combines TRBV12-3 or TRBV12-4 with TRBJ2-2, with D perhaps matching TRBD2 (6 bases). CDR3 size: 12 residues. Trimming took off 3 bases at V and 7 bases at J, with 6 bases between the two ends. CDR3 in amino acids: CASSFGGGELFF. The CDR3 DNA follows: TGTGCCAGCAGTTTCGGGGGCGGGGAGCTGTTTTTT.

This clonotype was picked up many times. The rearrangement uses TRBV12-3 or TRBV12-4 and TRBJ2-3, with 10 bases that match TRBD2. V lost 5 bases to trimming and J lost 1 base; unmatched junction nucleotides: 3. This CDR3 has 15 amino acids. The CDR3 DNA sequence: TGTGCCAGCAGTGGCGGGACTAGCGGCACAGATACGCAGTATTTT. It codes for CASSGGTSGTDTQYF.